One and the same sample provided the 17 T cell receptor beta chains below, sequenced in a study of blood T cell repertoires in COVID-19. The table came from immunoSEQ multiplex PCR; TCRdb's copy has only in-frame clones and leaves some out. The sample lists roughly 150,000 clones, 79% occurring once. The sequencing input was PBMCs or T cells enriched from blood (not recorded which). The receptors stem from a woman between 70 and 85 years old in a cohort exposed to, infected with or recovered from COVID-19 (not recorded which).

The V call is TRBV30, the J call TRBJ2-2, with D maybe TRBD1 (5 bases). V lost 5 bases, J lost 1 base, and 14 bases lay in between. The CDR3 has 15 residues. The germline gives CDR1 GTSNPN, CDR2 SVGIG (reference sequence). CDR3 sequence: CAWLHWTKNTGELFF. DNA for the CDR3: TGTGCCTGGTTACATTGGACAAAGAACACCGGGGAGCTGTTTTTT.

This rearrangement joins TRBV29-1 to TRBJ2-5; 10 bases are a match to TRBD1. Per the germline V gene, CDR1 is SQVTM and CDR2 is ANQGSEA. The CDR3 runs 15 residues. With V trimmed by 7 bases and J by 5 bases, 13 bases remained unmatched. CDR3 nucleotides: TGCAGCGCAAATACCGGGACAGGGGTATTGGAGACCCAGTACTTC. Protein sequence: CSANTGTGVLETQYF.

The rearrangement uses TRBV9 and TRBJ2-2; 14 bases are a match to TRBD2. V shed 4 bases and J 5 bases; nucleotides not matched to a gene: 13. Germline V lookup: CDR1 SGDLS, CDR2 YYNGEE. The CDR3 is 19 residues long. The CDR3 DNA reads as TGTGCCAGCAGCCCGGCCGTGACTAGCGGGAGGGCCGGGACCGGGGAGCTGTTTTTT. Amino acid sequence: CASSPAVTSGRAGTGELFF. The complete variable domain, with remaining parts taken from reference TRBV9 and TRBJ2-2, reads DSGVTQTPKHLITATGQRVTLRCSPRSGDLSVYWYQQSLDQGLQFLIQYYNGEERAKGNILERFSAQQFPDLHSELNLSSLELGDSALYFCASSPAVTSGRAGTGELFFGEGSRLTVL.

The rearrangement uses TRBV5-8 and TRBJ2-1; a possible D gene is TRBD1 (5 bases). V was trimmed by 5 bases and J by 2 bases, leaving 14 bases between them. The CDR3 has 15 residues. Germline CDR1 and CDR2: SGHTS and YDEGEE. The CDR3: CASSPKRTTYNEQFF. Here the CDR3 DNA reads TGTGCCAGCAGTCCCAAAAGGACAACCTACAATGAGCAGTTCTTC.

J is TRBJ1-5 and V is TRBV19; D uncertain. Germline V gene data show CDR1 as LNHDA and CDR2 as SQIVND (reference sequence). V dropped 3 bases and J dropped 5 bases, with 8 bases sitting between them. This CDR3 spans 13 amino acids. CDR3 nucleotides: TGTGCCAGTAGTATCTACCTAGATCAGCCCCAGCATTTT. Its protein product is CASSIYLDQPQHF.

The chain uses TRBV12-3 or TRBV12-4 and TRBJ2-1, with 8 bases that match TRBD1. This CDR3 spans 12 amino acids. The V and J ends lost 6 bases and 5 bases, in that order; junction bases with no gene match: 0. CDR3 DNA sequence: TGTGCCAGCAGGGACAGGGACAATGAGCAGTTCTTC. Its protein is CASRDRDNEQFF.

In DNA form, the CDR3 reads TGTGCCAGCTCAGGGGGCCTCAATGAGCAGTTCTTC. Its protein is CASSGGLNEQFF. The V gene is TRBV6-5, the J gene TRBJ2-1; TRBD1 matches 8 bases. V gave up 8 bases and J gave up 6 bases; unmatched junction bases: 3. Per the germline V gene, CDR1 is MNHEY and CDR2 is SVGAGI. The CDR3 totals 12 residues.

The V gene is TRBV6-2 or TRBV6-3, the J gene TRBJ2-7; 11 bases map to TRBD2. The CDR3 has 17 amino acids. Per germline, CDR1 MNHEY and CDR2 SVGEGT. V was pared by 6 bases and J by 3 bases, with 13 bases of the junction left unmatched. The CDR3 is CASSLAGTSGLLYEQYF. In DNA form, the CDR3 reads TGTGCCAGCAGCCTGGCCGGGACTAGCGGCCTCCTCTACGAGCAGTACTTC.

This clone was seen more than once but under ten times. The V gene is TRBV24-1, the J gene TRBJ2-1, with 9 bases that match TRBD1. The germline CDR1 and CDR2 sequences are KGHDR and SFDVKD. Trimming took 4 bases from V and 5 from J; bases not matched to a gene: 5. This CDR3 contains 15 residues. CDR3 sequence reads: CATSDSGTGNNEQFF. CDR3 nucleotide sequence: TGTGCCACCAGTGACTCCGGGACAGGGAACAATGAGCAGTTCTTC.

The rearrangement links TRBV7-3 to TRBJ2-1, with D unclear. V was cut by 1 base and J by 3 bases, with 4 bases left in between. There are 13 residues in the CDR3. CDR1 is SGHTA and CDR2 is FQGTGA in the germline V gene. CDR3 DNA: TGTGCCAGCAGCTTAAGCGTCTACAATGAGCAGTTCTTC. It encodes CASSLSVYNEQFF.

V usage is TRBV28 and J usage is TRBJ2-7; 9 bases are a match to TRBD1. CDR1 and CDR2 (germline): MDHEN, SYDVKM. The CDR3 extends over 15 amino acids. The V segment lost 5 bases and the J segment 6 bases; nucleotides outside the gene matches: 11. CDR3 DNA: TGTGCCAGCAGTCACGCACAGGGGGCCCCCAGCGAGCAGTACTTC. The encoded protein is CASSHAQGAPSEQYF.

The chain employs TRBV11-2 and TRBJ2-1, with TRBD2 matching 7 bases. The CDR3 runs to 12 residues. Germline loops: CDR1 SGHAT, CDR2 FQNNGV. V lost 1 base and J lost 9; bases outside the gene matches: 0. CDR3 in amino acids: CASSLAGGEQFF. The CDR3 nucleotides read TGTGCCAGCAGCTTAGCGGGAGGTGAGCAGTTCTTC.

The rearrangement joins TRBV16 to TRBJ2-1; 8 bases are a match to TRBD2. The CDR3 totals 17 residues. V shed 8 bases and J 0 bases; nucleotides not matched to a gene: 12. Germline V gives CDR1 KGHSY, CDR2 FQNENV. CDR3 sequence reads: CASGEKVAGSSYNEQFF. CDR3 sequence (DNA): TGTGCCAGCGGCGAGAAGGTAGCGGGGAGCTCCTACAATGAGCAGTTCTTC.

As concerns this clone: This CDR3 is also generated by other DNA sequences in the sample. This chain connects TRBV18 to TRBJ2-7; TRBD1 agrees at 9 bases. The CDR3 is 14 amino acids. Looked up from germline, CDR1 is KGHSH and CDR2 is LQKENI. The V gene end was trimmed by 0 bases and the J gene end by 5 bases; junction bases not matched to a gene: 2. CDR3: CASSPPRDRDEQYF. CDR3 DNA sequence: TGTGCCAGCTCACCACCGCGGGACAGGGACGAGCAGTACTTC.

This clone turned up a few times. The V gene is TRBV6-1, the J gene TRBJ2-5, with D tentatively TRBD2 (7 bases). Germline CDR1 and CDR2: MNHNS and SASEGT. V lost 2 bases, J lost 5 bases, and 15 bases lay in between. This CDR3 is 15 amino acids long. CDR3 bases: TGTGCCAGCAGTGAAAGGGGGGGAGGGACGGAGACCCAGTACTTC. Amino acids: CASSERGGGTETQYF.

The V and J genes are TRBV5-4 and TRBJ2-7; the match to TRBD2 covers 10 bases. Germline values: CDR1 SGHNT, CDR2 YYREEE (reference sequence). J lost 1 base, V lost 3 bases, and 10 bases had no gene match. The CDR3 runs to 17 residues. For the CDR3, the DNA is TGTGCCAGCAGCTCGCCGGGACTAGCGACCGTATCCTACGAGCAGTACTTC. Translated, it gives CASSSPGLATVSYEQYF.

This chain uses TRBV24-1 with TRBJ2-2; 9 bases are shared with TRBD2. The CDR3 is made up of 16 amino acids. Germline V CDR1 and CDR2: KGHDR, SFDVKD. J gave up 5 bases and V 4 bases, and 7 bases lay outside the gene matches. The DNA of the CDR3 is TGTGCCACCAGTGACCCGAGCGGGAGGCGGACCGGGGAGCTGTTTTTT. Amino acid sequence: CATSDPSGRRTGELFF.